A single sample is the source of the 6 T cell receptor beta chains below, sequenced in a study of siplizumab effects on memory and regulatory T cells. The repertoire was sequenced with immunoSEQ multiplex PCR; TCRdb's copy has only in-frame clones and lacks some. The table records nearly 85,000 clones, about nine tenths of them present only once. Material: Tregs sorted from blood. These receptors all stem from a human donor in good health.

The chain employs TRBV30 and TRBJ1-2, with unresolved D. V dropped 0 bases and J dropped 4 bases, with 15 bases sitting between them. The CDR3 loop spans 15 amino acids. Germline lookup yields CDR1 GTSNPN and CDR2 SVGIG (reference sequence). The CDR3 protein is CAWSVRGSASYGYTF. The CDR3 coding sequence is TGTGCCTGGAGTGTACGCGGCAGCGCAAGCTATGGCTACACCTTC.

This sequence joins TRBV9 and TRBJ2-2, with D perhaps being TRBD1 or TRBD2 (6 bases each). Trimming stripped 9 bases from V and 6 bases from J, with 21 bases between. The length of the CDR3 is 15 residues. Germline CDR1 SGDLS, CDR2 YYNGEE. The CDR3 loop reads CATGKSGDKAGELFF. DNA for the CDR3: TGTGCCACCGGGAAGTCGGGGGACAAGGCCGGGGAGCTGTTTTTT.

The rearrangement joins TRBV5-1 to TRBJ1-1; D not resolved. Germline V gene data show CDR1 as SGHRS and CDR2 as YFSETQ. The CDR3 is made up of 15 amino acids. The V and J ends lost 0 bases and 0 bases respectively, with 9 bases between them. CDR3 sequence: CASSLAPSLNTEAFF. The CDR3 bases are TGCGCCAGCAGCTTGGCCCCCAGTTTGAACACTGAAGCTTTCTTT.

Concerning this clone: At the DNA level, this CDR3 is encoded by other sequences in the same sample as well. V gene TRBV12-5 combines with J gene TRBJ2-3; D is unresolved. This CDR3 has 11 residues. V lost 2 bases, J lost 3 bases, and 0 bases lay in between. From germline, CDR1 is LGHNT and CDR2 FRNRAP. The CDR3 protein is CASGLTDTQYF. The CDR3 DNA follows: TGTGCTAGTGGTTTGACAGATACGCAGTATTTT.

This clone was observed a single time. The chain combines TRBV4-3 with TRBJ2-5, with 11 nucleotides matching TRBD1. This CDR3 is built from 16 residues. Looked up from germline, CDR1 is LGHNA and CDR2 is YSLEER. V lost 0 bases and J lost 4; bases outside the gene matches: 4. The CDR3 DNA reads TGCGCCAGCAGCCAAGATTGGACAGGGGGCGGAGAGACCCAGTACTTC. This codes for CASSQDWTGGGETQYF.

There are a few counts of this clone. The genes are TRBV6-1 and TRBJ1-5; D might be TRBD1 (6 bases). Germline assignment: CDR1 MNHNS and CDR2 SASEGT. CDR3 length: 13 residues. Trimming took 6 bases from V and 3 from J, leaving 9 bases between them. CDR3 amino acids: CASRQGDNQPQHF. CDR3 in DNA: TGTGCCAGCAGACAGGGTGACAATCAGCCCCAGCATTTT.